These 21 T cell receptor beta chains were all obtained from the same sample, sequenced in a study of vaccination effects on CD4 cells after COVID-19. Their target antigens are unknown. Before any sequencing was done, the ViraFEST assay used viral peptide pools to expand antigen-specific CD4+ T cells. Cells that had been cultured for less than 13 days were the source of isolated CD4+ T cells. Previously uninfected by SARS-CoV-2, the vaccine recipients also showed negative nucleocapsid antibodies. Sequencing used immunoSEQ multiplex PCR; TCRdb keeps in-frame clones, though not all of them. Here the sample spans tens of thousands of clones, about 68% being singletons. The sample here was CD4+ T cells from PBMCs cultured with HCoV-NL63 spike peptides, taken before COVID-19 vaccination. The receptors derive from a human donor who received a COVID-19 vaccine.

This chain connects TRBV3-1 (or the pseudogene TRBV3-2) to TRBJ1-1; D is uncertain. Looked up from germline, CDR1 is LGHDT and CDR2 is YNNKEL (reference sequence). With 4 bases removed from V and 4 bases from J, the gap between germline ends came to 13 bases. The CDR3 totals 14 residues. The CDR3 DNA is TGTGCCAGCAGCCCAGCGGAGAAGAGCACTGAAGCTTTCTTT. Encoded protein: CASSPAEKSTEAFF.

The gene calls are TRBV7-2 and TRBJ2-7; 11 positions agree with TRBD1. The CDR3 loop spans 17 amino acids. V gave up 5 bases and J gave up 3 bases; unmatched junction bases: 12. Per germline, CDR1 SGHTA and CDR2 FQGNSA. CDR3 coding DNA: TGTGCCAGCAGCCCCTGGACAGGGGGCGCCTCTCTCTACGAGCAGTACTTC. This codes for CASSPWTGGASLYEQYF.

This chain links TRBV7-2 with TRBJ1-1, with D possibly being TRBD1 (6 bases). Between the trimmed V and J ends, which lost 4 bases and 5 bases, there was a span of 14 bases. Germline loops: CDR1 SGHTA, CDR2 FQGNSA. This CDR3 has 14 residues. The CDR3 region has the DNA TGTGCCAGCAGCTGGCCAGGGGCCCGGACTGAAGCTTTCTTT. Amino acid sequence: CASSWPGARTEAFF.

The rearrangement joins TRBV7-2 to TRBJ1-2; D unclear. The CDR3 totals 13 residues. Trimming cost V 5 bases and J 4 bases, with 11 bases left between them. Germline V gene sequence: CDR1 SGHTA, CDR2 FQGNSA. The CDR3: CASSPISSYGYTF. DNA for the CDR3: TGTGCCAGCAGCCCGATTTCCTCCTATGGCTACACCTTC.

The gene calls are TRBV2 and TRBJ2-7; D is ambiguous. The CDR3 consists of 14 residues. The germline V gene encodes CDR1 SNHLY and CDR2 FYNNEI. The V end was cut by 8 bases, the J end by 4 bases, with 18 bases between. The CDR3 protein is CASRESRSGYEQYF. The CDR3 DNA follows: TGTGCCAGCCGCGAAAGCAGGTCCGGTTACGAGCAGTACTTC. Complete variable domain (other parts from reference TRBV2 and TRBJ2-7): EPEVTQTPSHQVTQMGQEVILRCVPISNHLYFYWYRQILGQKVEFLVSFYNNEISEKSEIFDDQFSVERPDGSNFTLKIRSTKLEDSAMYFCASRESRSGYEQYFGPGTRLTVT.

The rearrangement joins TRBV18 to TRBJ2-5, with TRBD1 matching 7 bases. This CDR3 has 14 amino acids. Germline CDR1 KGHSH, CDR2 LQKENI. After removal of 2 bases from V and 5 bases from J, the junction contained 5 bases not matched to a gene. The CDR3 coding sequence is TGTGCCAGCTCACCAGTGACAGGGACGGAGACCCAGTACTTC. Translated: CASSPVTGTETQYF. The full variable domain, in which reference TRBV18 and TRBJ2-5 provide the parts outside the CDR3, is NAGVMQNPRHLVRRRGQEARLRCSPMKGHSHVYWYRQLPEEGLKFMVYLQKENIIDESGMPKERFSAEFPKEGPSILRIQQVVRGDSAAYFCASSPVTGTETQYFGPGTRLLVL.

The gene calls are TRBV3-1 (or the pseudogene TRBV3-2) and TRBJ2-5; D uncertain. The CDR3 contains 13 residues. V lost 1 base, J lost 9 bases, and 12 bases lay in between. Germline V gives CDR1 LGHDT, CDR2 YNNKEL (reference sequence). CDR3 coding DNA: TGTGCCAGCAGCCAAGCCCCAAGCCCGCCCCAGTACTTC. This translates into CASSQAPSPPQYF.

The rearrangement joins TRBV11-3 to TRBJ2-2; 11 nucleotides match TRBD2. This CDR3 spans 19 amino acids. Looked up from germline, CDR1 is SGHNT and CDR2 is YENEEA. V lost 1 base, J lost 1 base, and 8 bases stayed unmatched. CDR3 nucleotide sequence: TGTGCCAGCAGCTTAGGAGCCCAAGGACTAGCGGGGAACACCGGGGAGCTGTTTTTT. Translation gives CASSLGAQGLAGNTGELFF. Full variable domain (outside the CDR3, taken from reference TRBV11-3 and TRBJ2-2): EAGVVQSPRYKIIEKKQPVAFWCNPISGHNTLYWYLQNLGQGPELLIRYENEEAVDDSQLPKDRFSAERLKGVDSTLKIQPAELGDSAVYLCASSLGAQGLAGNTGELFFGEGSRLTVL.

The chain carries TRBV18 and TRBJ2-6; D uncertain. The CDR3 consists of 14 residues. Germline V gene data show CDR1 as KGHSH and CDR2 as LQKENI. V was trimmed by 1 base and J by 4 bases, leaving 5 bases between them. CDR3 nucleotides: TGTGCCAGCTCACCACAATACGGGGCCAACGTCCTGACTTTC. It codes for CASSPQYGANVLTF.

CDR3 in DNA: TGTGCCAGCAGCGTGCGGACCGGGGAGCTGTTTTTT. Protein product: CASSVRTGELFF. J is TRBJ2-2 and V is TRBV9; D is ambiguous. Trimming took 2 bases from V and 5 from J, leaving 4 bases between them. From germline, CDR1 is SGDLS and CDR2 YYNGEE. The CDR3 runs to 12 residues.

DNA of the CDR3: TGTGCCAGCAGCCCACGGGGGGCAGCAAATGAAAAACTGTTTTTT. Amino acids: CASSPRGAANEKLFF. The rearrangement joins TRBV6-5 to TRBJ1-4, with a possible D match to TRBD1 (6 bases). V lost 6 bases and J lost 5, with 16 bases in between. Germline V gene lookup returns CDR1 MNHEY and CDR2 SVGAGI. This CDR3 has 15 residues.

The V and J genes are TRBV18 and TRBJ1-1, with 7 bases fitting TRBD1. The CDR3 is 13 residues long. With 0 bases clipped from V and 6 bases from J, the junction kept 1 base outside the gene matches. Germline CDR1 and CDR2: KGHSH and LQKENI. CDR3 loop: CASSPPTGPEAFF. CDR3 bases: TGTGCCAGCTCACCACCGACAGGGCCTGAAGCTTTCTTT.

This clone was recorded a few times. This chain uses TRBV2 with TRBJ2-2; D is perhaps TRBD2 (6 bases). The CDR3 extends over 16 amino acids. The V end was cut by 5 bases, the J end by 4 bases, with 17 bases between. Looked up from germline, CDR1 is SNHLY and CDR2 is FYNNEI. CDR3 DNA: TGTGCCAGCAGTACTTTGGGGGGTACTAGCACCGGGGAGCTGTTTTTT. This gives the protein CASSTLGGTSTGELFF.

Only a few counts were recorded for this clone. The CDR3 is CASSVRTSTDTQYF. The CDR3 region has the DNA TGTGCCAGCAGCGTACGGACTAGCACAGATACGCAGTATTTT. This chain connects TRBV9 to TRBJ2-3; D might be TRBD2 (5 bases). Germline CDR1 and CDR2: SGDLS and YYNGEE. CDR3 length: 14 amino acids. V was shortened by 1 base and J by 0 bases, with 6 bases between the two germline ends.

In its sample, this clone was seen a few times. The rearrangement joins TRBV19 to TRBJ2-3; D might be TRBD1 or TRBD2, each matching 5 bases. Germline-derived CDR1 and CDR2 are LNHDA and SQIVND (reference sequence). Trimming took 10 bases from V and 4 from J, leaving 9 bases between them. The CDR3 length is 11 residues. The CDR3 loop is CATRGPDTQYF. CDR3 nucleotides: TGTGCCACCCGGGGCCCAGATACGCAGTATTTT.

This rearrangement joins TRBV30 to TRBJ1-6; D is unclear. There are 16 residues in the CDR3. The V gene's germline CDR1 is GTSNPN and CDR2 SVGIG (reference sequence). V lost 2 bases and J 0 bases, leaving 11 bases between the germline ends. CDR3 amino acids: CAWSLEASSYNSPLHF. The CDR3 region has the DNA TGTGCCTGGAGTTTGGAGGCGAGCTCCTATAATTCACCCCTCCACTTT.

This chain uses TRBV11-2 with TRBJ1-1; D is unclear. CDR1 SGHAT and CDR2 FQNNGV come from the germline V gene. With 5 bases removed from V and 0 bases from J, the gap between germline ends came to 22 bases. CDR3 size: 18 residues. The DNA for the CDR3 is TGTGCCAGCAGCCCTAGATTCCGTCGGCGCACGGTGAACACTGAAGCTTTCTTT. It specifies CASSPRFRRRTVNTEAFF.

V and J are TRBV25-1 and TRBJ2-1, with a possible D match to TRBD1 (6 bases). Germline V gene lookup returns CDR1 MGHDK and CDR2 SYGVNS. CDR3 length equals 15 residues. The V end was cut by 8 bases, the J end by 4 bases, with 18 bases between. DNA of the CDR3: TGTGCCAGCTCACGCACAGGGACCAAATACAATGAGCAGTTCTTC. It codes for CASSRTGTKYNEQFF. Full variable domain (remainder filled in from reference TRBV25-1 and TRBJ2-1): EADIYQTPRYLVIGTGKKITLECSQTMGHDKMYWYQQDPGMELHLIHYSYGVNSTEKGDLSSESTVSRIRTEHFPLTLESARPSHTSQYLCASSRTGTKYNEQFFGPGTRLTVL.

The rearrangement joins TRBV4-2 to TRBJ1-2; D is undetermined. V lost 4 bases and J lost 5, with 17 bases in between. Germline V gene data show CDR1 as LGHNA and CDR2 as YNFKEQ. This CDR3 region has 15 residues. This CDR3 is CASSPGDGNYYGYTF. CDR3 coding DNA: TGTGCCAGCAGCCCGGGAGACGGAAACTATTATGGCTACACCTTC.

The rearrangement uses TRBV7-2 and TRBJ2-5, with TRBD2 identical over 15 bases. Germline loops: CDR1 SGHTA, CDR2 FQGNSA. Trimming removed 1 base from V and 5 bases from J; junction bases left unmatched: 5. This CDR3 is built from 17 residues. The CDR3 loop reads CASSLVGLAGGRETQYF. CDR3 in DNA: TGTGCCAGCAGCTTAGTAGGACTAGCGGGGGGGCGCGAGACCCAGTACTTC. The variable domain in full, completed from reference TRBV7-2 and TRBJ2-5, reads GAGVSQSPSNKVTEKGKDVELRCDPISGHTALYWYRQSLGQGLEFLIYFQGNSAPDKSGLPSDRFSAERTGGSVSTLTIQRTQQEDSAVYLCASSLVGLAGGRETQYFGPGTRLLVL.

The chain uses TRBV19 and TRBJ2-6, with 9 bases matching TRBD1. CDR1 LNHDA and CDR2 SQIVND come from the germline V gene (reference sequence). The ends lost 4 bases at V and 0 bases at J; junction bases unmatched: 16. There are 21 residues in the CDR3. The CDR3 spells CASSRRRGEQGAYSGANVLTF. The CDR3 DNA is TGTGCCAGTAGTAGGAGAAGGGGGGAACAGGGGGCTTACTCTGGGGCCAACGTCCTGACTTTC.